Each of the 21 T cell receptor beta chains below was sequenced from the same sample in a study of identical twins. TCRdb re-analysed the 5' RACE reads in MiXCR, keeping a single row per CDR3 protein. Of about 700,000 distinct CDR3 sequences listed, 5.5% to 6.5% are singletons. Sequenced sample: naive T cells sorted from blood. These receptors were collected from a man younger than 35 in good health.

V and J are TRBV7-9 and TRBJ2-5, with a possible D match to TRBD2 (6 bases). CDR3 length: 13 amino acids. Germline V gives CDR1 SEHNR, CDR2 FQNEAQ (reference sequence). The V and J ends lost 10 bases and 5 bases respectively, with 17 bases between them. CDR3 DNA: TGTGCCATTGCCGGAGGGACGGGTGAGACCCAGTACTTC. Residues: CAIAGGTGETQYF.

Many counts were recorded for this clonotype. The rearrangement uses TRBV6-1 and TRBJ2-3, with TRBD1 as a possible D gene (5 bases). V lost 3 bases, J lost 1 base, and 11 bases lay in between. The CDR3 is 15 amino acids. The germline CDR1 and CDR2 sequences are MNHNS and SASEGT. The DNA for the CDR3 is TGTGCCAGCAGTGAGGACACCTACCGCACAGATACGCAGTATTTT. Its protein product is CASSEDTYRTDTQYF.

The genes are TRBV11-2 and TRBJ2-1, with TRBD2 identical over 13 bases. Trimming took 5 bases from V and 3 from J; bases not matched to a gene: 7. The CDR3 contains 17 residues. Germline values: CDR1 SGHAT, CDR2 FQNNGV. The CDR3 region is CASSAGLAGTSYNEQFF. The CDR3 bases are TGTGCCAGCAGCGCGGGACTAGCGGGAACCAGCTACAATGAGCAGTTCTTC. Supplemented by reference TRBV11-2 and TRBJ2-1, the full variable domain reads EAGVAQSPRYKIIEKRQSVAFWCNPISGHATLYWYQQILGQGPKLLIQFQNNGVVDDSQLPKDRFSAERLKGVDSTLKIQPAKLEDSAVYLCASSAGLAGTSYNEQFFGPGTRLTVL.

The rearrangement links TRBV19 to TRBJ1-1, with no clear D. CDR3 size: 15 residues. Per germline, CDR1 LNHDA and CDR2 SQIVND (reference sequence). Trimming took off 3 bases at V and 0 bases at J, with 11 bases between the two ends. Here the CDR3 reads CASSIKSALNTEAFF. The CDR3 region has the DNA TGTGCCAGTAGTATCAAGTCGGCCTTGAACACTGAAGCTTTCTTT. The full variable domain, with the rest looked up from reference TRBV19 and TRBJ1-1, is DGGITQSPKYLFRKEGQNVTLSCEQNLNHDAMYWYRQDPGQGLRLIYYSQIVNDFQKGDIAEGYSVSREKKESFPLTVTSAQKNPTAFYLCASSIKSALNTEAFFGQGTRLTVV.

Many counts were recorded for this clonotype. The chain has TRBV29-1 and TRBJ2-1; 8 bases match TRBD1. This CDR3 comprises 14 residues. Per germline, CDR1 SQVTM and CDR2 ANQGSEA. V trimming: 4 bases; J trimming: 5 bases; junction bases outside the gene matches: 7. The CDR3 coding sequence is TGCAGCGTTGCAGGGGGCTTCCCCGACAATGAGCAGTTCTTC. This encodes CSVAGGFPDNEQFF.

This clonotype has at least ten counts. V gene TRBV13 combines with J gene TRBJ2-1; D remains unclear. Germline values: CDR1 PRHDT, CDR2 FYEKMQ (reference sequence). Trimming cost V 1 base and J 0 bases, with 13 bases left between them. The CDR3 length is 17 residues. CDR3 DNA: TGTGCCAGCAGCTTAGTAGGCTCTTTCAGCTCCTACAATGAGCAGTTCTTC. It codes for CASSLVGSFSSYNEQFF. Full variable domain (remainder filled in from reference TRBV13 and TRBJ2-1): AAGVIQSPRHLIKEKRETATLKCYPIPRHDTVYWYQQGPGQDPQFLISFYEKMQSDKGSIPDRFSAQQFSDYHSELNMSSLELGDSALYFCASSLVGSFSSYNEQFFGPGTRLTVL.

This clonotype came up many times. The chain is built from TRBV20-1 and TRBJ1-5; no clear D. The CDR3 extends over 12 amino acids. In germline, CDR1 is DFQATT, CDR2 SNEGSKA (reference sequence). Trimming stripped 8 bases from V and 1 base from J, with 9 bases between. The CDR3 DNA sequence: TGCAGTCTCGGGGAGAGCAATCAGCCCCAGCATTTT. Amino acid sequence: CSLGESNQPQHF.

There are many counts of this clonotype. The chain couples TRBV12-3 or TRBV12-4 to TRBJ2-1; D may match TRBD1 or TRBD2 (5 bases each). The V gene lost 7 bases and the J gene lost 0 bases, with 10 bases spanning the gap. There are 14 residues in the CDR3. The CDR3 DNA follows: TGTGCCAGCACCCACGGGACCTCCTACAATGAGCAGTTCTTC. As protein: CASTHGTSYNEQFF.

This clonotype was observed at least ten times. The V gene is TRBV12-3 or TRBV12-4, the J gene TRBJ2-7; perhaps TRBD2 as D (5 bases). Trimming left V 2 bases short and J 5 bases short, with 10 bases between. CDR3 size: 13 residues. CDR3 in DNA: TGTGCCAGCAGTTTATTCGGGAACGACGAGCAGTACTTC. This codes for CASSLFGNDEQYF.

This clonotype was detected many times. The V gene is TRBV12-3 or TRBV12-4, the J gene TRBJ1-5, with TRBD1 as a possible D gene (5 bases). V was cut by 5 bases and J by 13 bases, with 24 bases left in between. The CDR3 consists of 15 residues. The CDR3 bases are TGTGCCAGCAGTCTGACACAAGACGTTTTAGGGACTCAGCATTTT. Protein sequence: CASSLTQDVLGTQHF.

At least ten counts were recorded for this clonotype. CDR3: CASSQDWRLAGVRDQETQYF. Here the CDR3 DNA reads TGTGCCAGCAGCCAAGATTGGAGACTAGCGGGAGTTCGAGACCAAGAGACCCAGTACTTC. This chain links TRBV4-2 with TRBJ2-5; 12 positions agree with TRBD2. The trim removed 0 bases at V and 0 bases at J, leaving 11 bases unmatched. Germline V gene sequence: CDR1 LGHNA, CDR2 YNFKEQ. The CDR3 covers 20 residues.

The J gene is TRBJ2-1, the V gene TRBV28; D is uncertain. The germline V gene encodes CDR1 MDHEN and CDR2 SYDVKM. This CDR3 comprises 18 residues. Trimming pared 2 bases from V and 0 bases from J, leaving 17 bases between. The CDR3 DNA sequence: TGTGCCAGCAGTTTACAAAATAACCGACTGCGCTCCTACAATGAGCAGTTCTTC. Encoded protein: CASSLQNNRLRSYNEQFF. Together with reference TRBV28 and TRBJ2-1, the CDR3 gives the full variable domain: DVKVTQSSRYLVKRTGEKVFLECVQDMDHENMFWYRQDPGLGLRLIYFSYDVKMKEKGDIPEGYSVSREKKERFSLILESASTNQTSMYLCASSLQNNRLRSYNEQFFGPGTRLTVL.

The chain couples TRBV27 to TRBJ2-2, with no clear D. Germline V gene data show CDR1 as MNHEY and CDR2 as SMNVEV (reference sequence). The CDR3 extends over 16 amino acids. V was shortened by 3 bases and J by 5 bases, with 16 bases between the two germline ends. CDR3 bases: TGTGCCAGCAGTTTTCAAAACAGACTTCGAACCGGGGAGCTGTTTTTT. Its translation: CASSFQNRLRTGELFF.

In its sample, this clonotype was seen once. This sequence joins TRBV30 and TRBJ2-1, with 11 bases fitting TRBD2. With V trimmed by 1 base and J by 5 bases, 13 bases remained unmatched. Germline lookup yields CDR1 GTSNPN and CDR2 SVGIG (reference sequence). This CDR3 contains 18 residues. In DNA, the CDR3 is TGTGCCTGGAGTGCTAGGGTGATGAGGGGACTAGCGGACAATGAGCAGTTCTTC. It yields the protein CAWSARVMRGLADNEQFF.

Ten or more counts support this clonotype. V and J are TRBV13 and TRBJ2-7; a weak D match, TRBD2 (6 bases). Per the germline V gene, CDR1 is PRHDT and CDR2 is FYEKMQ (reference sequence). The CDR3 has 14 amino acids. V was clipped by 5 bases and J by 0 bases, with 11 bases between them. CDR3 nucleotide sequence: TGTGCCAGCAGCCAAAGCGGGTCCTCCTACGAGCAGTACTTC. Its protein product is CASSQSGSSYEQYF.

The CDR3 nucleotides are TGTGCCAGCTCGGCTACTAGCGGGAGCTTGACAGATACGCAGTATTTT. This sequence encodes CASSATSGSLTDTQYF. The chain joins TRBV6-1 to TRBJ2-3; TRBD2 aligns across 11 bases. Per the germline V gene, CDR1 is MNHNS and CDR2 is SASEGT. Trimming cost V 8 bases and J 3 bases; bases outside gene matches: 10. The CDR3 totals 16 residues.

This clonotype was observed a few times. This chain uses TRBV7-8 with TRBJ2-4; 7 positions agree with TRBD1. Germline CDR1 and CDR2: SGHVS and FQNEAQ. The junction had 7 bases not matched to a gene; V was cut back by 10 bases and J by 1 base. This CDR3 is 14 amino acids long. Here the CDR3 reads CATTPTGAKNIQYF. The CDR3 bases are TGTGCCACCACGCCGACAGGGGCCAAAAACATTCAGTACTTC.

This clonotype appeared once. The chain couples TRBV27 to TRBJ2-1; 11 nucleotides align to TRBD2. With 0 bases clipped from V and 10 bases from J, the junction kept 8 bases outside the gene matches. The CDR3 runs to 16 residues. CDR1 is MNHEY, CDR2 SMNVEV, per germline (reference sequence). CDR3 DNA sequence: TGTGCCAGCAGTTTATCGTTGGCTAGCGGGAGGTTAGAGCAGTTCTTC. Translating it yields CASSLSLASGRLEQFF.

CDR3 nucleotides: TGTGCCAGCAGCATAGAGGGGGATGAGCAGTTCTTC. Translating gives CASSIEGDEQFF. V and J are TRBV7-9 and TRBJ2-1, with D perhaps matching TRBD1 (6 bases). The CDR3 loop spans 12 amino acids. The V gene's germline CDR1 is SEHNR and CDR2 FQNEAQ (reference sequence). With 5 bases removed from V and 8 bases from J, the gap between germline ends came to 10 bases.

This clonotype has ten or more counts. The chain links TRBV5-6 to TRBJ2-5; D perhaps matches TRBD1 (6 bases). The germline V and J ends were trimmed by 3 bases and 5 bases, with 11 bases remaining between them. The CDR3 has 13 residues. Germline V gene lookup returns CDR1 SGHDT and CDR2 YYEEEE. Here the CDR3 reads CASSWGRSETQYF. For the CDR3, the DNA is TGTGCCAGCAGCTGGGGGCGCTCGGAGACCCAGTACTTC.

This clonotype occurred many times. The chain couples TRBV28 to TRBJ2-5, with 8 bases aligning to TRBD1. The CDR3 runs to 14 residues. The V gene's germline CDR1 is MDHEN and CDR2 SYDVKM. J was trimmed by 5 bases and V by 7 bases; bases with no gene match: 9. The CDR3: CASTGVRGRETQYF. The CDR3 DNA reads TGTGCCAGCACGGGTGTCAGGGGGCGGGAGACCCAGTACTTC. Filled out from reference TRBV28 and TRBJ2-5, the complete variable domain reads DVKVTQSSRYLVKRTGEKVFLECVQDMDHENMFWYRQDPGLGLRLIYFSYDVKMKEKGDIPEGYSVSREKKERFSLILESASTNQTSMYLCASTGVRGRETQYFGPGTRLLVL.